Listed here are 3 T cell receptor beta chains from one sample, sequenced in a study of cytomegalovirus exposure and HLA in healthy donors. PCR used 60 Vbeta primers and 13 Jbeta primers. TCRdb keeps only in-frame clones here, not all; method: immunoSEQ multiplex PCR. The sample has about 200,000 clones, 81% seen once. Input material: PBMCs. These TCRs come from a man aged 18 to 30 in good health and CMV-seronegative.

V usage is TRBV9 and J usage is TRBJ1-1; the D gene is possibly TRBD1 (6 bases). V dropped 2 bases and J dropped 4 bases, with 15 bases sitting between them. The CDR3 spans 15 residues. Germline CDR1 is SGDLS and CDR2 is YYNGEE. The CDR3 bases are TGTGCCAGCAGCGTCGGACCCACAGGGTCCACTGAAGCTTTCTTT. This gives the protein CASSVGPTGSTEAFF.

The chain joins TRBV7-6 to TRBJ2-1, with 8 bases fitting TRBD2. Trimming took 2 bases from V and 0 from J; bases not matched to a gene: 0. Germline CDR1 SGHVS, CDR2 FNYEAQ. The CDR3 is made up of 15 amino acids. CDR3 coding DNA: TGTGCCAGCAGCTTAAGCGGGAGCTCCTACAATGAGCAGTTCTTC. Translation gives CASSLSGSSYNEQFF.

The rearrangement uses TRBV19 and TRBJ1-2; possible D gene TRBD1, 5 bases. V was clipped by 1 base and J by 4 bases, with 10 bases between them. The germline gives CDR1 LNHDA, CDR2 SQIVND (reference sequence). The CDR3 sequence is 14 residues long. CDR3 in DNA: TGTGCCAGTAGTATAGTGCAGGGTACCTATGGCTACACCTTC. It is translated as CASSIVQGTYGYTF.